These 2 T cell receptor beta chains share one sample of origin, sequenced in a study of siplizumab effects on memory and regulatory T cells. TCRdb's table, derived via immunoSEQ multiplex PCR, lists solely in-frame clones and lacks some. The sample holds about 110,000 clones, around 92% seen once. Sequencing used Tregs sorted from blood. The receptor set was obtained from a human donor in good health.

The chain employs TRBV4-1 and TRBJ2-3; possibly TRBD1 for D (6 bases). Trimming left V 1 base short and J 1 base short, with 9 bases between. Germline CDR1 reads MGHRA; CDR2 reads YSYEKL. The CDR3 runs to 15 residues. CDR3 in amino acids: CASSQGTVGTDTQYF. The CDR3 bases are TGCGCCAGCAGCCAAGGGACAGTCGGCACAGATACGCAGTATTTT.

The chain uses TRBV5-1 and TRBJ1-1; D call uncertain. The CDR3 sequence is 13 residues long. Trimming stripped 0 bases from V and 1 base from J, with 4 bases between. Germline V gene sequence: CDR1 SGHRS, CDR2 YFSETQ. The CDR3 spells CASSLGANTEAFF. In DNA form, the CDR3 reads TGCGCCAGCAGCTTGGGGGCGAACACTGAAGCTTTCTTT.